A single sample gave rise to the 8 T cell receptor beta chains below, sequenced in a study of blood T cell repertoires in COVID-19 (dated by TCRdb to about 2020). The library was produced with the immunoSEQ multiplex PCR assay. The table was pulled from immuneACCESS by TCRdb, which kept in-frame rearrangements only. Such tables lose some clones; where checked, under half of the loss comes from unresolved V genes, and the rest has no known cause. The table for this sample lists fewer than 200,000 clones; around 87% of them were counted only once. The ten largest account for about 2.6% of the sample. The sequencing input was peripheral blood. These receptors were collected from an elderly woman with COVID-19, enrolled during active disease.

Here the CDR3 reads CASSQVWASSSYNSPLHF. The CDR3 nucleotides read TGTGCCAGCAGCCAAGTCTGGGCCAGCAGCTCCTATAATTCACCCCTCCACTTT. The chain has TRBV3-1 (or the pseudogene TRBV3-2) and TRBJ1-6; the D is unclear. The CDR3 has 18 residues. V shed 1 base and J shed 0 bases, with 13 bases lying between them. Germline CDR1 LGHDT, CDR2 YNNKEL (reference sequence).

This chain uses TRBV5-5 with TRBJ2-5, with D perhaps TRBD1 (7 bases). Germline CDR1 is SGHKS and CDR2 is YYEKEE (reference sequence). Between the trimmed V and J ends, which lost 3 bases and 9 bases, there was a span of 24 bases. The CDR3 has 16 amino acids. CDR3 DNA: TGTGCCAGCAGCTGGGGGGACAGTGTGGGTCGATATGCCCAGTACTTC. It translates to CASSWGDSVGRYAQYF.

To note about this clone: Relative to the germline gene, one junction end is altered; a read error may explain this. The chain links TRBV5-1 to TRBJ2-7; possible D gene TRBD2, 5 bases. The CDR3 has 14 residues. The germline V gene has CDR1 SGHRS and CDR2 YFSETQ. The CDR3 sequence is CASSLGESPYEQYF. CDR3 bases: TGCGCCAGCAGTTTGGGAGAATCGCCCTACGAGCAGTACTTC.

The chain combines TRBV7-2 with TRBJ2-7; possible D gene TRBD2, 5 bases. The CDR3 length is 14 residues. CDR1 is SGHTA and CDR2 is FQGNSA in the germline V gene. Trimming removed 5 bases at V and 2 bases at J, with 13 bases between. Written as DNA, the CDR3 is TGTGCCAGCAGCCTTGGGCGGGTTACCTACGAGCAGTACTTC. Protein sequence: CASSLGRVTYEQYF.

The chain joins TRBV5-1 to TRBJ2-2, with 7 bases fitting TRBD1. The CDR3 is 16 amino acids. J was trimmed by 2 bases and V by 3 bases; bases with no gene match: 7. Germline CDR1 SGHRS, CDR2 YFSETQ. The CDR3 DNA reads TGCGCCAGCAGCTCCAGGGAAGGGGGCAACACCGGGGAGCTGTTTTTT. This gives the protein CASSSREGGNTGELFF.

This clone was seen a few times. The rearrangement joins TRBV28 to TRBJ1-1; 7 nucleotides match TRBD1. The CDR3 covers 14 residues. The ends lost 6 bases at V and 6 bases at J; junction bases unmatched: 10. Germline V gene data show CDR1 as MDHEN and CDR2 as SYDVKM. This CDR3 reads CASRGQRSSAEAFF. The DNA of the CDR3 is TGTGCCAGCAGGGGACAGCGGTCTTCGGCTGAAGCTTTCTTT.

In its sample, this clone was seen a few times. The V call is TRBV7-2, the J call TRBJ2-7; D possibly corresponds to TRBD2 (5 bases). The V end lost 7 bases, the J end lost 2 bases, and 12 bases lay between the germline ends. Germline V gene sequence: CDR1 SGHTA, CDR2 FQGNSA. The CDR3 extends over 13 amino acids. The CDR3 bases are TGTGCCAGCACTCGGACTGGGCCCTACGAGCAGTACTTC. Translation: CASTRTGPYEQYF.

The J gene is TRBJ1-1, the V gene TRBV19; TRBD1 might be the D (6 bases). CDR1 and CDR2 (germline): LNHDA, SQIVND (reference sequence). This CDR3 is built from 16 residues. Trimming removed 5 bases from V and 1 base from J, with 17 bases in between. The DNA of the CDR3 is TGTGCCAGTAGTTCGGGGGGGCTCTTGCGGAACACTGAAGCTTTCTTT. Translation: CASSSGGLLRNTEAFF.